Each of the 20 T cell receptor beta chains below was sequenced from the same sample in a study of blood T cell repertoires in COVID-19. Only in-frame clones appear in the TCRdb table, and some are missing; sequencing was by immunoSEQ multiplex PCR. The repertoire has roughly 45,000 clones, 85% to 90% of them found once; the top ten carry less than 3%. The sequencing sample was made of peripheral blood. The source of these receptors is a woman aged 80 or over with COVID-19, enrolled during active disease.

The V call is TRBV6-6, the J call TRBJ1-5; 8 bases line up with TRBD1. Losses at the gene ends were 5 bases for V and 1 base for J; bases not matched to a gene: 4. There are 15 residues in the CDR3. Germline V gene sequence: CDR1 MNHNY, CDR2 SVGAGI (reference sequence). In DNA form, the CDR3 reads TGTGCCAGCAGTCGAGACAGGGGAAGCAATCAGCCCCAGCATTTT. Protein sequence: CASSRDRGSNQPQHF.

V and J are TRBV19 and TRBJ2-3, with a possible D match to TRBD1 (6 bases). V was clipped by 5 bases and J by 1 base, with 10 bases between them. The CDR3 has 14 residues. The germline V gene has CDR1 LNHDA and CDR2 SQIVND (reference sequence). The CDR3 coding sequence is TGTGCCAGTAGTCCTCCAGGGGGCACAGATACGCAGTATTTT. Protein sequence: CASSPPGGTDTQYF. The whole variable domain, filled in from reference TRBV19 and TRBJ2-3, reads DGGITQSPKYLFRKEGQNVTLSCEQNLNHDAMYWYRQDPGQGLRLIYYSQIVNDFQKGDIAEGYSVSREKKESFPLTVTSAQKNPTAFYLCASSPPGGTDTQYFGPGTRLTVL.

This clone is termed medium-sized. The chain carries TRBV2 and TRBJ1-6; TRBD1 is a possible D gene (5 bases). The CDR3 has 16 amino acids. Trimming removed 4 bases from V and 7 bases from J, with 17 bases in between. Germline CDR1 reads SNHLY; CDR2 reads FYNNEI. The CDR3 loop is CASSGSPGSTNSPLHF. CDR3 in DNA: TGTGCCAGCAGTGGGTCGCCAGGGTCGACGAATTCACCCCTCCACTTT.

The rearrangement uses TRBV19 and TRBJ2-1; D is possibly TRBD2 (7 bases). V was cut by 3 bases and J by 7 bases, with 19 bases left in between. CDR1 LNHDA and CDR2 SQIVND come from the germline V gene (reference sequence). The CDR3 has 16 residues. CDR3 loop: CASSILWGGGGNEQFF. The CDR3, as DNA: TGTGCCAGTAGTATTCTCTGGGGGGGCGGTGGAAATGAGCAGTTCTTC. Supplemented by reference TRBV19 and TRBJ2-1, the full variable domain reads DGGITQSPKYLFRKEGQNVTLSCEQNLNHDAMYWYRQDPGQGLRLIYYSQIVNDFQKGDIAEGYSVSREKKESFPLTVTSAQKNPTAFYLCASSILWGGGGNEQFFGPGTRLTVL.

The rearrangement links TRBV6-5 to TRBJ2-1, with TRBD2 matching 11 bases. V shed 8 bases, J shed 8 bases, and the junction held 8 bases outside the gene matches. The CDR3 covers 14 residues. The germline gives CDR1 MNHEY, CDR2 SVGAGI. The CDR3 nucleotides are TGTGCCAGCTTAACTAGCGGGAGATTAGATGAGCAGTTCTTC. Protein product: CASLTSGRLDEQFF.

The chain uses TRBV3-1 (or the pseudogene TRBV3-2) and TRBJ1-6; 11 bases agree with TRBD1. The germline gives CDR1 LGHDT, CDR2 YNNKEL (reference sequence). With V trimmed by 0 bases and J by 1 base, 11 bases remained unmatched. The CDR3 loop spans 21 amino acids. Written as DNA, the CDR3 is TGTGCCAGCAGCCAAGAGAAAAGGACAGGGGGCTTTAGTTCCTATAATTCACCCCTCCACTTT. It codes for CASSQEKRTGGFSSYNSPLHF.

V usage is TRBV6-5 and J usage is TRBJ1-4; 11 positions agree with TRBD1. The V segment lost 6 bases and the J segment 6 bases; nucleotides outside the gene matches: 6. The CDR3 consists of 15 residues. CDR1 and CDR2 from the germline V gene are MNHEY and SVGAGI. CDR3 residues: CASSAGTGGYEKLFF. The CDR3 nucleotides read TGTGCCAGCAGCGCCGGGACAGGGGGGTATGAAAAACTGTTTTTT.

The rearrangement uses TRBV29-1 and TRBJ2-1, with 7 bases that match TRBD2. This CDR3 spans 14 amino acids. Germline V gene lookup returns CDR1 SQVTM and CDR2 ANQGSEA. The CDR3 region is CSTGRGTTYNEQFF. CDR3 DNA sequence: TGCAGTACCGGTCGAGGGACTACTTACAATGAGCAGTTCTTC.

This CDR3 is CATSREYSSGNTIYF. The CDR3 nucleotides are TGTGCCACCAGCAGAGAATACAGCTCTGGAAACACCATATATTTT. The chain carries TRBV15 and TRBJ1-3; no definite D call. The CDR3 loop spans 15 amino acids. Germline CDR1 LNHNV, CDR2 YYDKDF (reference sequence). With 0 bases removed from V and 0 bases from J, the gap between germline ends came to 6 bases.

This clone was seen a single time. The chain couples TRBV19 to TRBJ1-4, with D tentatively TRBD1 (5 bases). The CDR3 runs 15 residues. CDR1 is LNHDA and CDR2 is SQIVND in the germline V gene (reference sequence). Trimming removed 3 bases at V and 4 bases at J, with 12 bases between. The CDR3 nucleotides are TGTGCCAGTAGTATCGTGGCAGGGCGTAATGAAAAACTGTTTTTT. This encodes CASSIVAGRNEKLFF.

J is TRBJ1-1 and V is TRBV5-1, with 8 bases matching TRBD1. From germline, CDR1 is SGHRS and CDR2 YFSETQ. The CDR3 has 15 amino acids. The V and J ends lost 3 bases and 3 bases, in that order; junction bases with no gene match: 7. CDR3 region: CASSYRQGSDTEAFF. Written as DNA, the CDR3 is TGCGCCAGCAGCTACCGACAGGGGTCAGACACTGAAGCTTTCTTT.

The chain uses TRBV5-1 and TRBJ1-2; 8 bases are a match to TRBD1. The CDR3 is 16 amino acids. V dropped 3 bases and J dropped 3; count of bases not matched to a gene: 10. CDR1 SGHRS and CDR2 YFSETQ come from the germline V gene. CDR3 nucleotide sequence: TGCGCCAGCAGCTACGCCAGGGGGCTAGTTGACTATGGCTACACCTTC. This sequence encodes CASSYARGLVDYGYTF.

The CDR3 nucleotides read TGTGCCAGCAGTTACTCGGCGCGGGGGAGGTCGGAGACCCAGTACTTC. Its protein is CASSYSARGRSETQYF. The chain carries TRBV6-5 and TRBJ2-5; 7 positions match TRBD2. V lost 0 bases and J lost 5; bases outside the gene matches: 9. This CDR3 is built from 16 residues. Per the germline V gene, CDR1 is MNHEY and CDR2 is SVGAGI.

The V gene is TRBV5-4, the J gene TRBJ2-6; tentative D call: TRBD2 (6 bases). The germline gives CDR1 SGHNT, CDR2 YYREEE (reference sequence). The CDR3 loop spans 20 amino acids. Between the trimmed V and J ends, which lost 3 bases and 2 bases, there was a span of 24 bases. DNA for the CDR3: TGTGCCAGCAGCTCACCTTTAGGTCAGGCCCCGGGGGCTGGGGCCAACGTCCTGACTTTC. It codes for CASSSPLGQAPGAGANVLTF. The whole variable domain, remainder taken from reference TRBV5-4 and TRBJ2-6, is ETGVTQSPTHLIKTRGQQVTLRCSSQSGHNTVSWYQQALGQGPQFIFQYYREEENGRGNFPPRFSGLQFPNYSSELNVNALELDDSALYLCASSSPLGQAPGAGANVLTFGAGSRLTVL.

The sample holds one count of this clone. The chain is built from TRBV4-1 and TRBJ1-4, with D unresolved. The ends were cut back, 4 bases at V and 0 bases at J, with 9 bases in the middle. The CDR3 is made up of 15 amino acids. Germline V gives CDR1 MGHRA, CDR2 YSYEKL. In DNA form, the CDR3 reads TGCGCCAGCAGCCCGGCCGGGGCAACTAATGAAAAACTGTTTTTT. It is translated as CASSPAGATNEKLFF.

This clone has only one observation. The rearrangement joins TRBV28 to TRBJ1-5, with D possibly being TRBD1 (5 bases). The CDR3 sequence is 14 residues long. The germline CDR1 and CDR2 sequences are MDHEN and SYDVKM. V was clipped by 3 bases and J by 2 bases, with 8 bases between them. As DNA, the CDR3 is TGTGCCAGCAGTTTCAGGGAAGGCAATCAGCCCCAGCATTTT. Translating gives CASSFREGNQPQHF.

V usage is TRBV15 and J usage is TRBJ2-2; D is ambiguous. The germline CDR1 and CDR2 sequences are LNHNV and YYDKDF (reference sequence). The CDR3 is made up of 17 amino acids. Trimming pared 4 bases from V and 0 bases from J, leaving 15 bases between. In DNA form, the CDR3 reads TGTGCCACCAGCACCTTTCAGACATCGGCGAACACCGGGGAGCTGTTTTTT. Its protein product is CATSTFQTSANTGELFF.

This clone was observed a few times. This rearrangement joins TRBV5-1 to TRBJ2-7; 7 bases line up with TRBD1. The CDR3 has 13 amino acids. Germline V gives CDR1 SGHRS, CDR2 YFSETQ. Losses at the gene ends were 4 bases for V and 5 bases for J; bases not matched to a gene: 6. This CDR3 is CASSRDSVNEQYF. The CDR3 DNA follows: TGCGCCAGCAGCCGGGACAGTGTCAACGAGCAGTACTTC.

This clone has more than one count but fewer than ten. CDR3 protein: CASRSSRSDYGYTF. CDR3 nucleotide sequence: TGCGCCAGCAGGTCCTCGAGAAGTGACTATGGCTACACCTTC. V usage is TRBV5-1 and J usage is TRBJ1-2; D is ambiguous. The CDR3 spans 14 residues. V lost 5 bases and J lost 3, with 14 bases in between. Germline V CDR1 and CDR2: SGHRS, YFSETQ.

The rearrangement uses TRBV28 and TRBJ2-7; 10 positions agree with TRBD2. The CDR3 runs to 16 residues. J was trimmed by 4 bases and V by 4 bases; bases with no gene match: 10. Germline V CDR1 and CDR2: MDHEN, SYDVKM. The CDR3 loop is CASSSTTPAGGYEQYF. The CDR3, as DNA: TGTGCCAGCAGTTCCACGACTCCAGCGGGAGGGTACGAGCAGTACTTC.